The 29 T cell receptor beta chains reported below all come from one sample, sequenced in a study of T cell changes during pregnancy in multiple sclerosis. Profiling relied on immunoSEQ multiplex PCR, and the TCRdb table lists in-frame clones only, not all of them. The sample lists nearly 40,000 clones; 92% were seen once. Sequenced here: CD4+ T cells from peripheral blood mononuclear cells, sampled in the third trimester of pregnancy. These receptors were collected from a female donor with multiple sclerosis, enrolled in a pregnancy study.

Here the CDR3 reads CASGLAPGQGSSEQYF. The CDR3 DNA is TGTGCTAGTGGTTTGGCACCGGGACAGGGCTCGTCCGAGCAGTACTTC. This chain uses TRBV12-5 with TRBJ2-7; TRBD1 aligns across 9 bases. J lost 6 bases, V lost 1 base, and 10 bases had no gene match. CDR1 and CDR2 (germline): LGHNT, FRNRAP. The CDR3 extends over 16 amino acids.

The gene calls are TRBV2 and TRBJ2-7; 10 positions match TRBD1. CDR1 is SNHLY, CDR2 FYNNEI, per germline. The V and J ends lost 5 bases and 3 bases, in that order; junction bases with no gene match: 7. The CDR3 consists of 15 residues. The CDR3 region has the DNA TGTGCCAGCAGTCCGTCCCGGGACAGGGGCTACGAGCAGTACTTC. It is translated as CASSPSRDRGYEQYF.

This chain uses TRBV7-9 with TRBJ2-5, with 10 bases fitting TRBD2. The CDR3 has 15 amino acids. Germline V gives CDR1 SEHNR, CDR2 FQNEAQ (reference sequence). V was pared by 2 bases and J by 1 base, with 1 base of the junction left unmatched. This CDR3 reads CASSLTSGVQETQYF. In nucleotides, the CDR3 is TGTGCCAGCAGCTTAACTAGCGGGGTCCAAGAGACCCAGTACTTC. The full variable domain, rest sourced from reference TRBV7-9 and TRBJ2-5, is DTGVSQNPRHKITKRGQNVTFRCDPISEHNRLYWYRQTLGQGPEFLTYFQNEAQLEKSRLLSDRFSAERPKGSFSTLEIQRTEQGDSAMYLCASSLTSGVQETQYFGPGTRLLVL.

This chain uses TRBV5-6 with TRBJ1-3; D gene ambiguous. CDR3 size: 14 residues. Per germline, CDR1 SGHDT and CDR2 YYEEEE. Trimming removed 1 base at V and 0 bases at J, with 5 bases between. The CDR3 nucleotides are TGTGCCAGCAGCTTGACACGCTCTGGAAACACCATATATTTT. Its translation: CASSLTRSGNTIYF.

The chain couples TRBV19 to TRBJ1-2, with 7 positions matching TRBD1. V gave up 3 bases and J gave up 8 bases; unmatched junction bases: 3. Germline assignment: CDR1 LNHDA and CDR2 SQIVND (reference sequence). CDR3 length: 12 amino acids. The CDR3 region has the DNA TGTGCCAGTAGTATTGGGACAGCCGGCTACACCTTC. Its protein product is CASSIGTAGYTF.

The chain is built from TRBV7-3 and TRBJ2-1; 8 bases match TRBD1. Per the germline V gene, CDR1 is SGHTA and CDR2 is FQGTGA. The CDR3 contains 15 residues. V was clipped by 5 bases and J by 4 bases; unmatched bases: 7. The chain's CDR3 is CASSGQGRGYNEQFF. CDR3 nucleotide sequence: TGTGCCAGCAGCGGACAGGGCCGCGGGTACAATGAGCAGTTCTTC.

This chain links TRBV7-2 with TRBJ2-1; D is unclear. Between the trimmed V and J ends, which lost 5 bases and 12 bases, there was a span of 17 bases. The germline V gene encodes CDR1 SGHTA and CDR2 FQGNSA. The CDR3 is made up of 13 amino acids. The CDR3 DNA follows: TGTGCCAGCAGCCCTCCCTCGGCCCGGGTGCAGTTCTTC. As protein: CASSPPSARVQFF.

Here the CDR3 DNA reads TGCGCCAGCAGCCAAGGACAGGCTCAAGAGACCCAGTACTTC. Its protein product is CASSQGQAQETQYF. The chain recombines TRBV4-1 with TRBJ2-5, with D perhaps TRBD1 (6 bases). Trimming removed 1 base at V and 2 bases at J, with 8 bases between. Germline V CDR1 and CDR2: MGHRA, YSYEKL. This CDR3 comprises 14 residues.

The chain recombines TRBV6-1 with TRBJ1-1; possible D gene TRBD1, 6 bases. CDR1 and CDR2 (germline): MNHNS, SASEGT. This CDR3 comprises 14 residues. Deletions cut 1 base from V and 1 base from J, with 7 bases between. The CDR3 sequence: CASSEGTANTEAFF. CDR3 bases: TGTGCCAGCAGTGAAGGGACAGCGAACACTGAAGCTTTCTTT.

This rearrangement joins TRBV7-2 to TRBJ2-7; no definite D call. V was shortened by 3 bases and J by 4 bases, with 13 bases between the two germline ends. This CDR3 contains 14 residues. Germline CDR1 SGHTA, CDR2 FQGNSA. The CDR3 nucleotides are TGTGCCAGCAGCTTCGGCAGCGTCCTTTACGAGCAGTACTTC. Translating gives CASSFGSVLYEQYF.

The rearrangement links TRBV6-1 to TRBJ1-2; 8 nucleotides align to TRBD1. V gave up 2 bases and J gave up 4 bases; unmatched junction bases: 3. The CDR3 has 14 amino acids. In germline, CDR1 is MNHNS, CDR2 SASEGT. CDR3 loop: CASSESGGGYGYTF. The CDR3 bases are TGTGCCAGCAGTGAATCAGGGGGCGGCTATGGCTACACCTTC.

This chain joins TRBV10-2 and TRBJ1-4; 10 bases map to TRBD1. Germline V gives CDR1 WSHSY, CDR2 SAAADI. The CDR3 runs 15 residues. Trimming took 3 bases from V and 8 from J; bases not matched to a gene: 6. The CDR3 bases are TGCGCCAGCAGTGATAAGACAGGGGGCGGCGAAAAACTGTTTTTT. It yields the protein CASSDKTGGGEKLFF.

The chain is built from TRBV5-4 and TRBJ2-7; 10 bases agree with TRBD2. Germline trimming cut 5 bases from V and 5 bases from J; bases unmatched to any gene: 10. This CDR3 comprises 15 residues. The germline V gene has CDR1 SGHNT and CDR2 YYREEE (reference sequence). Here the CDR3 reads CASSRTSGARHEQYF. The DNA of the CDR3 is TGTGCCAGCAGTCGTACTAGCGGGGCCCGCCACGAGCAGTACTTC.

The chain employs TRBV27 and TRBJ1-4; D is undetermined. This CDR3 has 15 amino acids. Trimming cost V 7 bases and J 8 bases, with 20 bases left between them. Per germline, CDR1 MNHEY and CDR2 SMNVEV (reference sequence). CDR3 amino acids: CASKIGEGGMEKLFF. CDR3 coding DNA: TGTGCCAGCAAGATCGGGGAGGGCGGCATGGAAAAACTGTTTTTT.

The J gene is TRBJ1-5, the V gene TRBV2; 9 bases align to TRBD1. The germline CDR1 and CDR2 sequences are SNHLY and FYNNEI. This CDR3 region has 14 residues. Trimming took 4 bases from V and 2 from J; bases not matched to a gene: 0. The DNA of the CDR3 is TGTGCCAGCAGTGGGGACAGGGGCAATCAGCCCCAGCATTTT. Encoded protein: CASSGDRGNQPQHF. Variable domain in full (rest from reference TRBV2 and TRBJ1-5): EPEVTQTPSHQVTQMGQEVILRCVPISNHLYFYWYRQILGQKVEFLVSFYNNEISEKSEIFDDQFSVERPDGSNFTLKIRSTKLEDSAMYFCASSGDRGNQPQHFGDGTRLSIL.

The rearrangement joins TRBV5-1 to TRBJ1-4; the D is unclear. The germline V gene encodes CDR1 SGHRS and CDR2 YFSETQ. Trimming shortened V by 0 bases and J by 3 bases, and 12 bases separated the two germline ends. The CDR3 contains 16 residues. The CDR3 DNA reads as TGCGCCAGCAGCTTGGCGTTGGGAGGCCCTAATGAAAAACTGTTTTTT. Encoded protein: CASSLALGGPNEKLFF.

This clone has only a few counts. The rearrangement links TRBV5-6 to TRBJ2-4; 7 bases match TRBD1. V trimming: 4 bases; J trimming: 5 bases; junction bases outside the gene matches: 6. CDR3 length equals 14 residues. Per the germline V gene, CDR1 is SGHDT and CDR2 is YYEEEE. CDR3 in amino acids: CASSLLTGQNIQYF. The CDR3 coding sequence is TGTGCCAGCAGCCTACTGACAGGGCAAAACATTCAGTACTTC.

This chain's CDR3 is CASSRREGSVTGELFF. CDR3 DNA sequence: TGTGCCAGCAGCCGTCGGGAAGGTAGTGTGACCGGGGAGCTGTTTTTT. The genes are TRBV7-2 and TRBJ2-2, with a tentative D call TRBD2 (5 bases). Germline V gives CDR1 SGHTA, CDR2 FQGNSA. This CDR3 comprises 16 residues. Trimming cost V 5 bases and J 5 bases, with 18 bases left between them.

The chain uses TRBV10-3 and TRBJ1-2, with TRBD1 as a possible D gene (5 bases). The CDR3 totals 12 residues. Trimming shortened V by 4 bases and J by 2 bases, and 5 bases separated the two germline ends. Germline CDR1 is ENHRY and CDR2 is SYGVKD. CDR3 region: CAISGTNYGYTF. CDR3 nucleotide sequence: TGTGCCATCAGTGGGACAAACTATGGCTACACCTTC.

The count of this clone is one. The rearrangement uses TRBV5-1 and TRBJ2-1, with D hard to call. Between the trimmed V and J ends, which lost 4 bases and 1 base, there was a span of 15 bases. The CDR3 runs to 16 residues. Germline assignment: CDR1 SGHRS and CDR2 YFSETQ. CDR3 in amino acids: CASSKSGLRSYNEQFF. The CDR3 DNA reads as TGCGCCAGCAGCAAGTCGGGTTTAAGATCCTACAATGAGCAGTTCTTC.

V usage is TRBV25-1 and J usage is TRBJ2-5; 9 bases fit TRBD1. The length of the CDR3 is 14 residues. Unmatched junction bases numbered 6, after V lost 5 bases and J lost 5 bases. Germline V lookup: CDR1 MGHDK, CDR2 SYGVNS. Here the CDR3 reads CASSTAGTGETQYF. In nucleotides, the CDR3 is TGTGCCAGCAGTACCGCCGGGACAGGGGAGACCCAGTACTTC. Full variable domain (missing parts from reference TRBV25-1 and TRBJ2-5): EADIYQTPRYLVIGTGKKITLECSQTMGHDKMYWYQQDPGMELHLIHYSYGVNSTEKGDLSSESTVSRIRTEHFPLTLESARPSHTSQYLCASSTAGTGETQYFGPGTRLLVL.

The chain has TRBV30 and TRBJ2-7; TRBD2 is a possible D gene (7 bases). There are 12 residues in the CDR3. Germline V gene data show CDR1 as GTSNPN and CDR2 as SVGIG (reference sequence). Trimming pared 0 bases from V and 12 bases from J, leaving 15 bases between. The CDR3: CAWSVRGGTLYF. The DNA of the CDR3 is TGTGCCTGGAGTGTAAGGGGGGGGACCCTGTACTTC.

The rearrangement links TRBV19 to TRBJ2-7, with D perhaps TRBD2 (6 bases). V shed 8 bases and J shed 0 bases, with 17 bases lying between them. Germline V gene data show CDR1 as LNHDA and CDR2 as SQIVND (reference sequence). This CDR3 is 15 amino acids long. The CDR3 DNA sequence: TGTGCCAGTTCCACTTCGGCTAGCGACTCCTACGAGCAGTACTTC. It codes for CASSTSASDSYEQYF.

This chain joins TRBV6-5 and TRBJ1-2; D gene ambiguous. Germline assignment: CDR1 MNHEY and CDR2 SVGAGI. This CDR3 spans 13 amino acids. V lost 7 bases to trimming and J lost 7 bases, with 16 bases between them. In nucleotides, the CDR3 is TGTGCCAGCACTAGATATGGCTCCTTTGGCTACACCTTC. Residues: CASTRYGSFGYTF.

The rearrangement links TRBV6-5 to TRBJ2-4, with a weak D call TRBD1 (6 bases). This CDR3 spans 16 amino acids. Germline-derived CDR1 and CDR2 are MNHEY and SVGAGI. The V end lost 3 bases, the J end lost 5 bases, and 17 bases lay between the germline ends. The CDR3 nucleotides read TGTGCCAGCAGTTATGGTTCAGGGGTGAAGGAAAACATTCAGTACTTC. Translating gives CASSYGSGVKENIQYF.

The rearrangement joins TRBV5-1 to TRBJ1-2; TRBD1 aligns across 8 bases. With 3 bases clipped from V and 4 bases from J, the junction kept 5 bases outside the gene matches. Germline lookup yields CDR1 SGHRS and CDR2 YFSETQ. CDR3 length: 14 residues. The CDR3 coding sequence is TGCGCCAGCAGCTACGACAGGGGAGTCTATGGCTACACCTTC. It specifies CASSYDRGVYGYTF.

The rearrangement links TRBV27 to TRBJ2-5; 7 bases are a match to TRBD1. The trim removed 6 bases at V and 4 bases at J, leaving 14 bases unmatched. The CDR3 contains 16 residues. Per the germline V gene, CDR1 is MNHEY and CDR2 is SMNVEV (reference sequence). The chain's CDR3 is CASSQIKGGRLETQYF. Here the CDR3 DNA reads TGTGCCAGCAGCCAAATCAAAGGGGGCCGGTTAGAGACCCAGTACTTC.

This clone has just one count. The chain is built from TRBV29-1 and TRBJ2-3, with a tentative D call TRBD2 (6 bases). Trimming took off 4 bases at V and 2 bases at J, with 13 bases between the two ends. The CDR3 contains 14 residues. Germline CDR1 and CDR2: SQVTM and ANQGSEA. Here the CDR3 DNA reads TGCAGCGTTGGGGGTAGCGGAATCACAGATACGCAGTATTTT. Protein: CSVGGSGITDTQYF.

The chain is built from TRBV7-2 and TRBJ2-5, with D unresolved. Germline values: CDR1 SGHTA, CDR2 FQGNSA. This CDR3 is 13 amino acids long. Trimming pared 3 bases from V and 5 bases from J, leaving 10 bases between. The CDR3 nucleotides read TGTGCCAGCAGCTTGATCGACGGGGAGACCCAGTACTTC. The encoded protein is CASSLIDGETQYF.